This record concerns one TCR beta chain sequence. The sample comes from a study of blood T cell repertoires in COVID-19. Study at large: Collection of acute and convalescent COVID-19 samples took place in the United States, Italy and Spain.

TCRdb's copy holds only in-frame clones and misses some; the assay was immunoSEQ multiplex PCR. The data show 100,000 to 150,000 clones, approximately 83% seen once. CDR3 length: 15 residues. With V trimmed by 7 bases and J by 8 bases, 16 bases remained unmatched. Germline CDR1 MNHEY, CDR2 SVGAGI. This sequence was found in a man aged 55 to 69 with acute or convalescent COVID-19. Material for sequencing was peripheral blood. This rearrangement joins TRBV6-5 to TRBJ1-2; 7 nucleotides agree with TRBD1. CDR3 in amino acids: CASTDKKGALSGYTF. CDR3 DNA: TGTGCCAGCACCGACAAAAAGGGGGCGTTGAGCGGCTACACCTTC.